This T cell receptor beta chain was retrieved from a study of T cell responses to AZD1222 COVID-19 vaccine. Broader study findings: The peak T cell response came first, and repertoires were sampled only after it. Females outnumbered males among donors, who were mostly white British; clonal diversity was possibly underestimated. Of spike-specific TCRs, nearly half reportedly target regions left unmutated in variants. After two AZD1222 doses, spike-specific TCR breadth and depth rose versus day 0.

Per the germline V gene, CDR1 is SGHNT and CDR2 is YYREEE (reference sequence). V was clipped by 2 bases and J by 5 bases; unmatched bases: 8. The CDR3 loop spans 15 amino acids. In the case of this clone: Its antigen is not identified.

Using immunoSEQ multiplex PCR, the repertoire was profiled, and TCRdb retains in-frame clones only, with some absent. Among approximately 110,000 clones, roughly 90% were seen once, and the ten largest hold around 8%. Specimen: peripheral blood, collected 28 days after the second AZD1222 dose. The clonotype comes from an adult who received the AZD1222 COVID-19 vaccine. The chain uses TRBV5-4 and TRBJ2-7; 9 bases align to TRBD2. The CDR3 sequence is CASSFYTAGGDEQYF. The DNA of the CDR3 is TGTGCCAGCAGCTTCTATACAGCGGGAGGAGACGAGCAGTACTTC.